This T cell receptor beta chain is from a study of T cell clonotyping in hematopoietic cell transplantation. Study-wide points: At the given depth, recipient repertoires were over 95% de novo clonotypes.

Germline V lookup: CDR1 SGHDN, CDR2 FVKESK. This CDR3 comprises 14 residues. Deletions cut 1 base from V and 4 bases from J, with 10 bases between. Comment on this clone: Its antigen is still unknown.

Libraries were prepared by immunoSEQ multiplex PCR; TCRdb keeps only in-frame clonotypes and omits some of them. The table has nearly 7,000 clones, over 95% seen once. The sequencing used PBMCs, collected 30 days after allogeneic stem cell transplant. The chain joins TRBV14 to TRBJ1-1; tentative D call: TRBD1 (5 bases). This receptor was taken from a male patient aged 60-69 years who had an allogeneic stem cell transplant from a related donor, so the T cells may come from the graft donor. Some clones in this sample may be carry-over from other donors' samples. CDR3 DNA: TGTGCCAGCAGCCAAGCTCCAGGGTTCACTGAAGCTTTCTTT. Translating it yields CASSQAPGFTEAFF.